These 26 T cell receptor beta chains came from one sample sequenced in a study of cytomegalovirus exposure and HLA in healthy donors. The PCR made use of 60 Vbeta and 13 Jbeta primers. Profiling relied on immunoSEQ multiplex PCR, and the TCRdb table lists in-frame clones only, not all of them. This repertoire shows roughly 150,000 clones, approximately 78% found once; its top ten account for less than 3%. The sequenced material came from PBMCs. The receptors were sampled from a male donor in good health and CMV-seronegative.

The chain carries TRBV9 and TRBJ2-1; unclear D gene. Trimming cost V 4 bases and J 6 bases, with 14 bases left between them. Germline CDR1 and CDR2: SGDLS and YYNGEE. The CDR3 covers 14 residues. The CDR3 DNA reads TGTGCCAGCAGCTCGAGAGGAACGATCAATGAGCAGTTCTTC. Translating it yields CASSSRGTINEQFF.

The chain carries TRBV6-5 and TRBJ2-1, with D uncertain. V gave up 0 bases and J gave up 4 bases, with 10 bases separating them. Germline assignment: CDR1 MNHEY and CDR2 SVGAGI. This CDR3 spans 15 amino acids. The CDR3 spells CASSYSGSPYNEQFF. In DNA, the CDR3 is TGTGCCAGCAGTTACTCCGGGTCCCCTTACAATGAGCAGTTCTTC.

The chain joins TRBV2 to TRBJ2-5, with D tentatively TRBD1 (5 bases). This CDR3 comprises 13 residues. Germline V gene data show CDR1 as SNHLY and CDR2 as FYNNEI. Trimming took 4 bases from V and 5 from J, leaving 11 bases between them. The CDR3 spells CASSAQGWETQYF. CDR3 in DNA: TGTGCCAGCAGTGCGCAGGGTTGGGAGACCCAGTACTTC.

V usage is TRBV19 and J usage is TRBJ1-6; a possible D gene is TRBD1 (6 bases). Germline V gene lookup returns CDR1 LNHDA and CDR2 SQIVND (reference sequence). The V end was cut by 4 bases, the J end by 6 bases, with 13 bases between. This CDR3 has 15 amino acids. CDR3 DNA sequence: TGTGCCAGTAGTAGCGCCGGGACACCTAATTCACCCCTCCACTTT. This encodes CASSSAGTPNSPLHF.

The chain links TRBV9 to TRBJ2-1, with a possible D match to TRBD1 (5 bases). This CDR3 has 15 amino acids. Between the trimmed V and J ends, which lost 0 bases and 3 bases, there was a span of 10 bases. CDR1 is SGDLS, CDR2 YYNGEE, per germline. CDR3 sequence: CASSVAGLVYNEQFF. CDR3 bases: TGTGCCAGCAGCGTAGCAGGGTTGGTCTACAATGAGCAGTTCTTC.

V gene TRBV28 combines with J gene TRBJ1-1; 9 bases match TRBD1. Germline V CDR1 and CDR2: MDHEN, SYDVKM. This CDR3 region has 17 residues. V lost 5 bases, J lost 5 bases, and 15 bases stayed unmatched. CDR3 nucleotide sequence: TGTGCCAGCAGTACTCAGCACCGGGACAGGGTTCGGACTGAAGCTTTCTTT. Protein: CASSTQHRDRVRTEAFF.

In its sample, this clone was seen once. The V gene is TRBV20-1, the J gene TRBJ1-1; no definite D call. From germline, CDR1 is DFQATT and CDR2 SNEGSKA (reference sequence). The CDR3 covers 10 residues. Deletions cut 7 bases from V and 8 bases from J, with 11 bases between. The CDR3 DNA reads as TGCAGTGTCGAGGCCGGCGAAGCTTTCTTT. Translating gives CSVEAGEAFF.

The rearrangement joins TRBV30 to TRBJ2-7; D is possibly TRBD1 (6 bases). This CDR3 spans 16 amino acids. The germline V and J ends were trimmed by 2 bases and 5 bases, with 22 bases remaining between them. Germline V gives CDR1 GTSNPN, CDR2 SVGIG (reference sequence). Here the CDR3 DNA reads TGTGCCTGGAGTTGGCACTTGGGGGCAGGGGACGACGAGCAGTACTTC. As protein: CAWSWHLGAGDDEQYF.

The chain uses TRBV6-4 and TRBJ1-5, with D hard to call. The germline V and J ends were trimmed by 2 bases and 2 bases, with 16 bases remaining between them. CDR3 length: 17 residues. The V gene's germline CDR1 is MRHNA and CDR2 SNTAGT. The CDR3 bases are TGTGCCAGCAGTGACAAACAGATTCACAATGGCAATCAGCCCCAGCATTTT. As protein: CASSDKQIHNGNQPQHF.

The chain has TRBV7-3 and TRBJ2-3; D gene unclear. The CDR3 runs 15 residues. Germline loops: CDR1 SGHTA, CDR2 FQGTGA. V lost 1 base and J lost 3, with 11 bases in between. The CDR3: CASSLSGVGTDTQYF. In DNA form, the CDR3 reads TGTGCCAGCAGCTTAAGCGGAGTAGGTACAGATACGCAGTATTTT.

V gene TRBV5-3 combines with J gene TRBJ1-2; TRBD1 matches at 8 bases. TRBV5-3 is filed as an ORF, its function uncertain. V shed 0 bases, J shed 4 bases, and the junction held 2 bases outside the gene matches. CDR3 length equals 14 residues. DNA for the CDR3: TGTGCCAGAAGCTTGGTTCAGGGGGCCTATGGCTACACCTTC. It translates to CARSLVQGAYGYTF.

The chain couples TRBV11-3 to TRBJ2-2; TRBD2 is a possible D gene (6 bases). V gave up 4 bases and J gave up 4 bases, with 16 bases separating them. Germline V gene sequence: CDR1 SGHNT, CDR2 YENEEA. CDR3 length: 16 residues. Here the CDR3 DNA reads TGTGCCAGCAGCTCCGTGCGGGCGCGGGGCACCGGGGAGCTGTTTTTT. Amino acid sequence: CASSSVRARGTGELFF.

The chain has TRBV6-5 and TRBJ2-7; 7 bases map to TRBD1. The CDR3 has 15 amino acids. The germline V gene encodes CDR1 MNHEY and CDR2 SVGAGI. The J segment lost 2 bases and the V segment lost 5 bases, leaving 9 bases of the junction unmatched. This chain's CDR3 is CASSPDRRKTYEQYF. The CDR3 coding sequence is TGTGCCAGCAGTCCGGACAGGAGGAAGACCTACGAGCAGTACTTC.

The chain employs TRBV18 and TRBJ1-2; D is possibly TRBD1 (6 bases). V shed 4 bases and J shed 5 bases, with 23 bases lying between them. Germline V lookup: CDR1 KGHSH, CDR2 LQKENI. This CDR3 comprises 17 residues. CDR3 sequence reads: CASSLPGQTDSPYGYTF. The DNA for the CDR3 is TGTGCCAGCTCACTGCCGGGACAAACGGATTCCCCGTATGGCTACACCTTC.

The genes are TRBV7-3 and TRBJ1-5; no firm D call. The germline V gene encodes CDR1 SGHTA and CDR2 FQGTGA. The CDR3 is made up of 15 amino acids. The V gene lost 1 base and the J gene lost 4 bases, with 11 bases spanning the gap. The CDR3 DNA sequence: TGTGCCAGCAGCTTAATCCGCGTCCCTAATCAGCCCCAGCATTTT. It specifies CASSLIRVPNQPQHF.

This sequence joins TRBV7-3 and TRBJ2-1, with D perhaps matching TRBD1 (8 bases). CDR3 length equals 16 residues. V lost 5 bases to trimming and J lost 7 bases, with 21 bases between them. The germline V gene has CDR1 SGHTA and CDR2 FQGTGA. CDR3 nucleotides: TGTGCCAGCAGCCGCATAACAGGGGGAGGGAAAAATGAGCAGTTCTTC. This translates into CASSRITGGGKNEQFF.

The chain has TRBV19 and TRBJ1-4; TRBD1 might be the D (5 bases). The V and J ends lost 6 bases and 8 bases respectively, with 16 bases between them. CDR1 is LNHDA and CDR2 is SQIVND in the germline V gene (reference sequence). This CDR3 is 14 amino acids long. CDR3 in amino acids: CASRPRQGEEKLFF. As DNA, the CDR3 is TGTGCCAGTAGGCCTCGGCAGGGTGAAGAAAAACTGTTTTTT.

There are a few counts of this clone. This chain links TRBV10-3 with TRBJ2-1; possible D gene TRBD1, 5 bases. V lost 5 bases and J lost 5, with 7 bases in between. CDR1 is ENHRY, CDR2 SYGVKD, per germline. The CDR3 consists of 12 residues. The CDR3 region has the DNA TGTGCCATCAGTATCAGGGACAATGAGCAGTTCTTC. It specifies CAISIRDNEQFF.

In its sample, this clone was seen a few times. The rearrangement links TRBV30 to TRBJ2-2, with D unclear. Trimming pared 3 bases from V and 0 bases from J, leaving 8 bases between. Looked up from germline, CDR1 is GTSNPN and CDR2 is SVGIG (reference sequence). The CDR3 is made up of 14 amino acids. The CDR3 is CAWSHRTNTGELFF. The CDR3, as DNA: TGTGCCTGGAGCCACAGAACGAACACCGGGGAGCTGTTTTTT. Using reference TRBV30 and TRBJ2-2 for the parts outside the CDR3, the full variable domain is SQTIHQWPATLVQPVGSPLSLECTVEGTSNPNLYWYRQAAGRGLQLLFYSVGIGQISSEVPQNLSASRPQDRQFILSSKKLLLSDSGFYLCAWSHRTNTGELFFGEGSRLTVL.

V usage is TRBV7-6 and J usage is TRBJ1-2; D not certain. The CDR3 is 15 amino acids. Trimming shortened V by 1 base and J by 8 bases, and 17 bases separated the two germline ends. CDR1 is SGHVS and CDR2 is FNYEAQ in the germline V gene. In DNA form, the CDR3 reads TGTGCCAGCAGCTTAGGGGTAGAGGGATCGGGAGGCTACACCTTC. This codes for CASSLGVEGSGGYTF.

V is TRBV6-4 and J is TRBJ2-7; TRBD2 is a possible D gene (6 bases). V lost 6 bases and J 3 bases, leaving 18 bases between the germline ends. This CDR3 comprises 15 residues. Germline CDR1 and CDR2: MRHNA and SNTAGT. The CDR3 DNA reads TGTGCCAGCAGCCCAAATACGGGACTCAGCTACGAGCAGTACTTC. Translated, it gives CASSPNTGLSYEQYF.

This sequence joins TRBV4-2 and TRBJ2-3, with 10 positions matching TRBD1. V lost 0 bases, J lost 11 bases, and 5 bases stayed unmatched. The germline CDR1 and CDR2 sequences are LGHNA and YNFKEQ. There are 14 residues in the CDR3. The CDR3 sequence: CASSQDPRDRGQYF. CDR3 DNA sequence: TGTGCCAGCAGCCAAGATCCCCGGGACAGGGGGCAGTATTTT.

This chain joins TRBV25-1 and TRBJ1-1, with TRBD1 matching 10 bases. The CDR3 totals 15 residues. Germline CDR1 MGHDK, CDR2 SYGVNS. The V segment lost 6 bases and the J segment 11 bases; nucleotides outside the gene matches: 15. As DNA, the CDR3 is TGTGCCAGCAGACAAACCGGGACAGGGGAATCCTCGGCTTTCTTT. Protein product: CASRQTGTGESSAFF.

Only a few counts were recorded for this clone. V and J are TRBV2 and TRBJ1-1; 7 bases are a match to TRBD1. Germline V lookup: CDR1 SNHLY, CDR2 FYNNEI. The length of the CDR3 is 15 residues. J gave up 1 base and V 9 bases, and 11 bases lay outside the gene matches. DNA of the CDR3: TGTGCCAGTAATACAGGGGACGGTCGGAACACTGAAGCTTTCTTT. Protein sequence: CASNTGDGRNTEAFF.

This clone occurred a few times. This sequence joins TRBV6-1 and TRBJ1-2; TRBD1 agrees at 8 bases. The CDR3 spans 17 residues. The trim removed 0 bases at V and 5 bases at J, leaving 11 bases unmatched. Germline values: CDR1 MNHNS, CDR2 SASEGT. Here the CDR3 reads CASSEARDWTGLYGYTF. CDR3 DNA: TGTGCCAGCAGTGAAGCGAGGGACTGGACAGGGTTATATGGCTACACCTTC.

The rearrangement links TRBV5-1 to TRBJ2-7; 8 bases map to TRBD1. The J segment lost 3 bases and the V segment lost 4 bases, leaving 6 bases of the junction unmatched. CDR1 and CDR2 from the germline V gene are SGHRS and YFSETQ. This CDR3 spans 14 amino acids. CDR3 residues: CASSGQGSYYEQYF. The DNA of the CDR3 is TGCGCCAGCAGCGGACAGGGTTCTTACTACGAGCAGTACTTC. Variable domain in full (rest from reference TRBV5-1 and TRBJ2-7): KAGVTQTPRYLIKTRGQQVTLSCSPISGHRSVSWYQQTPGQGLQFLFEYFSETQRNKGNFPGRFSGRQFSNSRSEMNVSTLELGDSALYLCASSGQGSYYEQYFGPGTRLTVT.